This T cell receptor (beta chain) comes out of a study of cytomegalovirus exposure and HLA in healthy donors. Amplification used 60 Vbeta primers and 13 Jbeta primers. Measured with immunoSEQ multiplex PCR; TCRdb has only the in-frame clones, and not every one. Of 100,000 or so clones listed, 70% to 90% were seen once; the top ten hold around 2%. About this clone: The antigen is undetermined.

Study results and caveats: Donor immune exposure was known only as CMV serostatus.

Trimming removed 6 bases from V and 1 base from J; junction bases left unmatched: 5. The CDR3 totals 14 residues. Germline assignment: CDR1 SNHLY and CDR2 FYNNEI. The V and J genes are TRBV2 and TRBJ2-5; 7 bases fit TRBD2. The sequence was collected from a man aged 18 to 30 in good health and CMV-seronegative. The sample was PBMCs. For the CDR3, the DNA is TGTGCCAGCAGGACTTCTAGCGGCCAAGAGACCCAGTACTTC. It codes for CASRTSSGQETQYF.